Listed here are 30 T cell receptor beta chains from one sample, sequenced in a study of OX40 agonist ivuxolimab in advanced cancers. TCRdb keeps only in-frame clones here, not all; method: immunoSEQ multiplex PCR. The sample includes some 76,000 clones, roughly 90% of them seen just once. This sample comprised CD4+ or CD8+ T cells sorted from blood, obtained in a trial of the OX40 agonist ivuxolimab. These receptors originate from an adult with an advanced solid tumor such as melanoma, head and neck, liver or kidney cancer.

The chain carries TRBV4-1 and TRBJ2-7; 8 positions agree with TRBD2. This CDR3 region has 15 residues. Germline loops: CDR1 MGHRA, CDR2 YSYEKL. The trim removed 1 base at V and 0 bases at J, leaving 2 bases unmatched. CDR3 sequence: CASSQVSGASYEQYF. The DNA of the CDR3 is TGCGCCAGCAGCCAAGTTAGCGGGGCCTCCTACGAGCAGTACTTC.

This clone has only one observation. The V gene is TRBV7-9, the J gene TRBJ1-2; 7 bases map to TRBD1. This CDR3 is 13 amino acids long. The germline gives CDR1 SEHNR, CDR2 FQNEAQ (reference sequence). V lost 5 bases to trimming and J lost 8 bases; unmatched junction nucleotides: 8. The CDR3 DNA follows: TGTGCCAGCAGCCCCCAGACAGGGAACGGCTACACCTTC. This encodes CASSPQTGNGYTF.

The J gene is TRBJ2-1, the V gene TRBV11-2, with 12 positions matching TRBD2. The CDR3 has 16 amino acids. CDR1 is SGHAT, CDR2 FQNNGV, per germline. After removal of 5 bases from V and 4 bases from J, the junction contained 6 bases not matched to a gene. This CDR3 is CASSVPSGGEYNEQFF. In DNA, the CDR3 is TGTGCCAGCAGCGTTCCTAGCGGGGGGGAGTACAATGAGCAGTTCTTC.

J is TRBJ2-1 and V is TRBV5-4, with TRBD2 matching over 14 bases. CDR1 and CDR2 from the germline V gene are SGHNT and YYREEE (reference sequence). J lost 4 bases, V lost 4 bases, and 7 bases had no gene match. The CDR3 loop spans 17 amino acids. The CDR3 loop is CASSARTSGGLYNEQFF. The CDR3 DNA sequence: TGTGCCAGCAGCGCCCGGACTAGCGGGGGGTTATACAATGAGCAGTTCTTC.

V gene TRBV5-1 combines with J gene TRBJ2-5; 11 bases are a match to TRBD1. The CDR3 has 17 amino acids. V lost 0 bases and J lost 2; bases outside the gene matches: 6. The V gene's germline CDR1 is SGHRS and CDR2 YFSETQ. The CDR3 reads CASSLDLGTGGQETQYF. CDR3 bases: TGCGCCAGCAGCTTGGATCTGGGGACAGGGGGGCAAGAGACCCAGTACTTC.

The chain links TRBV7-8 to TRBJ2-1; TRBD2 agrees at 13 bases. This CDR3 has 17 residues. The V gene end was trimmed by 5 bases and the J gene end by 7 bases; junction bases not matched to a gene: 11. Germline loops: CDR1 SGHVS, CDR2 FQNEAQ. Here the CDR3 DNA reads TGTGCCAGCAGCCGGGGACTAGCGGGGTCCAAGTGGAATGAGCAGTTCTTC. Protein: CASSRGLAGSKWNEQFF.

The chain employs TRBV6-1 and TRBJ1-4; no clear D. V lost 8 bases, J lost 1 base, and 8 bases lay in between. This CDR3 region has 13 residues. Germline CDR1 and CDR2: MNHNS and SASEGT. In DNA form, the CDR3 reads TGTGCCAGCGGGTGGCTAACTAATGAAAAACTGTTTTTT. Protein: CASGWLTNEKLFF.

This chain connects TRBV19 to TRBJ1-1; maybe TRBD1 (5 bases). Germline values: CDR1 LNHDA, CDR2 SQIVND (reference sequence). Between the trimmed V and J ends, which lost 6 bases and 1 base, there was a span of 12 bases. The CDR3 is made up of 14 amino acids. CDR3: CASSWGVGNTEAFF. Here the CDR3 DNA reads TGTGCCAGTAGCTGGGGGGTCGGGAACACTGAAGCTTTCTTT.

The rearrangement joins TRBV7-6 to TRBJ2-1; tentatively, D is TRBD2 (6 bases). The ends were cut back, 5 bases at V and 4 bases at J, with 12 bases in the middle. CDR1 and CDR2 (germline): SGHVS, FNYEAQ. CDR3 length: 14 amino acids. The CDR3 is CASSKTGGYNEQFF. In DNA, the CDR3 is TGTGCCAGCAGCAAGACCGGGGGATACAATGAGCAGTTCTTC.

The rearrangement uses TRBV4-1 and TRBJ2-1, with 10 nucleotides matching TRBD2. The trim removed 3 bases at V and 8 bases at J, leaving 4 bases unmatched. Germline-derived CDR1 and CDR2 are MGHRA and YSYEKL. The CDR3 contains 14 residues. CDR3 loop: CASSHGGLADEQFF. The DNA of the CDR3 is TGCGCCAGCAGCCATGGAGGACTAGCGGATGAGCAGTTCTTC.

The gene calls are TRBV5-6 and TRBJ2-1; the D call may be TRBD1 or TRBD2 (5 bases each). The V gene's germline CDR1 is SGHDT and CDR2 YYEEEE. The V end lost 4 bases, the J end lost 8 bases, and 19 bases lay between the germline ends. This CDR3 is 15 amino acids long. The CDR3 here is CASSPTREGDDEQFF. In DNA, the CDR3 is TGTGCCAGCAGCCCGACGAGGGAAGGGGACGATGAGCAGTTCTTC.

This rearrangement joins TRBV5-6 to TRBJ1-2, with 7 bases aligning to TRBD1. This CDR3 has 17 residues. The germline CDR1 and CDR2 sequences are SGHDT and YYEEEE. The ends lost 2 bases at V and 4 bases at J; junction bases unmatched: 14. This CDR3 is CASSFQSGQYLPYGYTF. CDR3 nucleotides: TGTGCCAGCAGCTTCCAGTCGGGACAGTACCTTCCCTATGGCTACACCTTC.

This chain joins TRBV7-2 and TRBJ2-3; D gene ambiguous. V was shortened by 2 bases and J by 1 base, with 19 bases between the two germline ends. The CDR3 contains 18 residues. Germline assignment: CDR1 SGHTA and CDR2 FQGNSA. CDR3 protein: CASSLYAAVSLGTDTQYF. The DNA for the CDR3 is TGTGCCAGCAGCTTATACGCGGCGGTCAGCCTTGGCACAGATACGCAGTATTTT.

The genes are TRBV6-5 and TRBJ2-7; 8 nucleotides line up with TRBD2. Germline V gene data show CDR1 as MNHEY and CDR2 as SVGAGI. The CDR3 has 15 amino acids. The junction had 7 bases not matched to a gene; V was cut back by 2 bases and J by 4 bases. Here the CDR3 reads CASSYRPTSEYEQYF. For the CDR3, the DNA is TGTGCCAGCAGTTACCGTCCGACTAGCGAGTACGAGCAGTACTTC.

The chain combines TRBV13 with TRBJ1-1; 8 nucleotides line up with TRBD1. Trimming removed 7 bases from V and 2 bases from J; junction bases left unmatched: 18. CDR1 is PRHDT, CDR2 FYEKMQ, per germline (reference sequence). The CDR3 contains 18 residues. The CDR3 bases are TGTGCCAGCACCTTTACTCCGACAGGGGCGAACCCTAACACTGAAGCTTTCTTT. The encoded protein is CASTFTPTGANPNTEAFF.

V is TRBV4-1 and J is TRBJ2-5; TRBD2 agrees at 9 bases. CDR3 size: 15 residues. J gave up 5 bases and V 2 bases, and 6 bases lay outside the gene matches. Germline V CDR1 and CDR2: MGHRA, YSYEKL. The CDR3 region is CASSQLLAGSETQYF. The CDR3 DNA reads TGCGCCAGCAGCCAATTGCTAGCGGGGTCCGAGACCCAGTACTTC.

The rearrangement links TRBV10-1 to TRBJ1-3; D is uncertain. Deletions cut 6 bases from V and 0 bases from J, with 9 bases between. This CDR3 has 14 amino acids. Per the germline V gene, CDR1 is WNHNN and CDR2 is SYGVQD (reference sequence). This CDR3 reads CASRGSNSGNTIYF. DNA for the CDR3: TGCGCCAGCAGAGGGTCCAACTCTGGAAACACCATATATTTT.

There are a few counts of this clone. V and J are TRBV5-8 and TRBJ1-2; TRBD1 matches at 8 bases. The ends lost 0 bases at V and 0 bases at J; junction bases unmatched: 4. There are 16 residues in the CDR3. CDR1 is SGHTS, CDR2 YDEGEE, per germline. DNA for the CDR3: TGTGCCAGCAGCTTGGGGACAGGGTTAGCTAACTATGGCTACACCTTC. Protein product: CASSLGTGLANYGYTF.

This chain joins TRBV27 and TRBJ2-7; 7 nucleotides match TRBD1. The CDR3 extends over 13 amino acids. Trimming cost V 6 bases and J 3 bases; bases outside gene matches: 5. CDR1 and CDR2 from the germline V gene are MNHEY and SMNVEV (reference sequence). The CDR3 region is CASRSRGHYEQYF. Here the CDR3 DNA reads TGTGCCAGCAGATCGAGGGGGCACTACGAGCAGTACTTC.

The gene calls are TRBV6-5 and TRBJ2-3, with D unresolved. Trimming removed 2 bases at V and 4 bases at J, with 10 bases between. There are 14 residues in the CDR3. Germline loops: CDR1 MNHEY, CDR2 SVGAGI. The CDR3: CASSYVGVADTQYF. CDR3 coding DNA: TGTGCCAGCAGTTACGTTGGGGTGGCAGATACGCAGTATTTT.

Written as DNA, the CDR3 is TGTGCCAGCAGCTCCCGGACTAGCGGGGGGGATTCAGATACGCAGTATTTT. It yields the protein CASSSRTSGGDSDTQYF. This sequence joins TRBV7-3 and TRBJ2-3; 15 bases line up with TRBD2. V dropped 4 bases and J dropped 4; count of bases not matched to a gene: 6. Germline V lookup: CDR1 SGHTA, CDR2 FQGTGA. This CDR3 has 17 residues.

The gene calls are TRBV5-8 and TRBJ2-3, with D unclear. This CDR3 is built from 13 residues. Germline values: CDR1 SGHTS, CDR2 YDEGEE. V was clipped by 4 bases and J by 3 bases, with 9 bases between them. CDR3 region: CASSISFTDTQYF. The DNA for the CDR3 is TGTGCCAGCAGCATAAGTTTTACAGATACGCAGTATTTT.

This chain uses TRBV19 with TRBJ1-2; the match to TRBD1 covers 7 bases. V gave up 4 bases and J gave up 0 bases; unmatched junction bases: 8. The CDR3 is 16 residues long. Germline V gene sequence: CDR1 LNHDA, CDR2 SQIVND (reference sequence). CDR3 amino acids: CASSTPGTETNYGYTF. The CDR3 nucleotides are TGTGCCAGTAGTACCCCCGGGACAGAAACTAACTATGGCTACACCTTC.

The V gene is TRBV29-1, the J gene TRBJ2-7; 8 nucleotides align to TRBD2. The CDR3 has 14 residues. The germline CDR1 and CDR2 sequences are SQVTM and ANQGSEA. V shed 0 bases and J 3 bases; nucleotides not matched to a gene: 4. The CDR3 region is CSVEDGRGVYEQYF. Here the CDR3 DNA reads TGCAGCGTTGAAGATGGGCGGGGGGTCTACGAGCAGTACTTC.

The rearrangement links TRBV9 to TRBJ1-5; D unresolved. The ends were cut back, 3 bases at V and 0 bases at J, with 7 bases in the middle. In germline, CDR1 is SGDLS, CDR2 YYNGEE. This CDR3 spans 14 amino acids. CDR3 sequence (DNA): TGTGCCAGCAGCGAGGATAGTAGCAATCAGCCCCAGCATTTT. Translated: CASSEDSSNQPQHF.

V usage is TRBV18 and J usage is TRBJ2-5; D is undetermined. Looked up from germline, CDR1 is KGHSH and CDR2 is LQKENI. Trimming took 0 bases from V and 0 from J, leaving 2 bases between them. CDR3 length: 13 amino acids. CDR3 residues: CASSPPYQETQYF. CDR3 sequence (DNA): TGTGCCAGCTCACCACCGTACCAAGAGACCCAGTACTTC. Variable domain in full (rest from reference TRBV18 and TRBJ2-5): NAGVMQNPRHLVRRRGQEARLRCSPMKGHSHVYWYRQLPEEGLKFMVYLQKENIIDESGMPKERFSAEFPKEGPSILRIQQVVRGDSAAYFCASSPPYQETQYFGPGTRLLVL.

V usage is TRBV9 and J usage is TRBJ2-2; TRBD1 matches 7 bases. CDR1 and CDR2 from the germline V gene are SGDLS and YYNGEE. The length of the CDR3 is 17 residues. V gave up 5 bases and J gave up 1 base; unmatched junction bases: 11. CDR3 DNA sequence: TGTGCCAGCAGTGATCCCACAGGGGAAGGGAACACCGGGGAGCTGTTTTTT. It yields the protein CASSDPTGEGNTGELFF.

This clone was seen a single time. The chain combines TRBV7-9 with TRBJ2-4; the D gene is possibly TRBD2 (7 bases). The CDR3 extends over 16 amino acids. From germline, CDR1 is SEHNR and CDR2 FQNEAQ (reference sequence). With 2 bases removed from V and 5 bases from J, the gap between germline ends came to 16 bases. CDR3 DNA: TGTGCCAGCAGCTTAATTGGGGAGGGGGTCGAAAACATTCAGTACTTC. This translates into CASSLIGEGVENIQYF.

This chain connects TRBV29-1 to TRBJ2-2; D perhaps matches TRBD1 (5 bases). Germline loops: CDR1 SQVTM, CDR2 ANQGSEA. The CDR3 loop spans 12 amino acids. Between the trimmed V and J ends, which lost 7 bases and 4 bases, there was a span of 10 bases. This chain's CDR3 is CSGQGFTGELFF. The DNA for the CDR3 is TGCAGCGGTCAGGGTTTCACCGGGGAGCTGTTTTTT.

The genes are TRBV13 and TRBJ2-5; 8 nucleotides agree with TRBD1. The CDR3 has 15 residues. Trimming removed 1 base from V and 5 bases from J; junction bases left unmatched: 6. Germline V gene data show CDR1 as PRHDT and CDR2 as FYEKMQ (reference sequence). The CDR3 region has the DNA TGTGCCAGCAGCTTAGACAGGGGGGTTGCGGAGACCCAGTACTTC. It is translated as CASSLDRGVAETQYF.